This record covers a single TCR beta chain. Its antigen is still unknown. This record comes from a study of intratumoral heterogeneity in liver cancer. The wider study: The median patient age was roughly 62 years, and most were male.

TCRdb's copy holds only in-frame clones and misses some; the assay was immunoSEQ multiplex PCR. The data show 20,000 or so clones, around 67% seen once. Germline lookup yields CDR1 GTSNPN and CDR2 SVGIG (reference sequence). There are 14 residues in the CDR3. V was cut by 5 bases and J by 2 bases, with 13 bases left in between. The study's findings and limits: Tumor-infiltrating lymphocytes were acknowledged as under-represented in the sampling.

Source: tumor-adjacent normal tissue, taken before any cancer treatment. The receptor comes from a woman aged 70 to 79 with hepatocellular carcinoma. The V and J genes are TRBV30 and TRBJ1-5, with D possibly matching TRBD1 (5 bases). Here the CDR3 reads CAWSGGIGNQPQHF. The CDR3 coding sequence is TGTGCCTGGTCCGGGGGAATTGGCAATCAGCCCCAGCATTTT.